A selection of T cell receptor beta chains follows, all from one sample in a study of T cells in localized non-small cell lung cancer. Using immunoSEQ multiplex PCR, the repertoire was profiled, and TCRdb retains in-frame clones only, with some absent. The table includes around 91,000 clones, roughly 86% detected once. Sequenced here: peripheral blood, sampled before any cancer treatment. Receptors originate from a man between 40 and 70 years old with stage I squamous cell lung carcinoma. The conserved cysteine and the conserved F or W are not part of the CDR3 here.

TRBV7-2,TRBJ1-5,ASSLSGQSYQPQH
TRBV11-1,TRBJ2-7,ASSPGPGSYEQY
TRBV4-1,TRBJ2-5,ASSQVSEPRTQY
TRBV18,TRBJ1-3,ASSPKPPGGDGSGNTIY
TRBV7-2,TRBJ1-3,ASSLRPQGGGNTIY
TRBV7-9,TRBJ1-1,ASSPNPGDRRLNTEAF
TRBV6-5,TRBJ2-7,ASSYPGRSSYEQY
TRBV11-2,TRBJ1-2,ASSIGQGDFYGYT
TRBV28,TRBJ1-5,ASSFAPSQGNQPQH
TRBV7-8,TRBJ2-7,ASSENWDRPQY
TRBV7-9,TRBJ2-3,ASSLSSVADTQY
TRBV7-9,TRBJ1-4,ASSFLTGANEKLF
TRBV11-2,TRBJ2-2,ASSLDTGELF
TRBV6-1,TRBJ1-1,ASSRTTAEAF
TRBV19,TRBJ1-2,ATGQSEFSYT
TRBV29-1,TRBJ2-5,SARTGEETQY
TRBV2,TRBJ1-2,ASSTGRSGYT
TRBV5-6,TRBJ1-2,ASSLVGYGYT
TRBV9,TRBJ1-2,ASSVRGSNYGYT
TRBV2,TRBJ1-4,ASSVFENAGLF
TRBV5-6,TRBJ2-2,ASSFWDIRTGELF
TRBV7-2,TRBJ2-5,ASSLVGAISETQY
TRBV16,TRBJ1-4,ASSPFQGRYSEKLF
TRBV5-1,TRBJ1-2,ASSQTPGTEPYGYT
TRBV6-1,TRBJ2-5,ASRFGTPGRETQY
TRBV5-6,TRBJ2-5,ASSLARRKKREQETQY
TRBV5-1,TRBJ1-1,ASSILGSSNTEAF
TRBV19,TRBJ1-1,ASTRRGRDTEAF
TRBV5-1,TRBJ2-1,ASSLGMGREYNEQF
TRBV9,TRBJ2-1,ASSGSSRGGPGEQF
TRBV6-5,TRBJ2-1,ASSYGASGGYNEQF
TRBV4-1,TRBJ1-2,ASSQDQAVYGYT
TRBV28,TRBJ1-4,ASSRGGVANEKLF
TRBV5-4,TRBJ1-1,ASSLGGGLMNTEAF
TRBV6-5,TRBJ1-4,ASRIADEKLF
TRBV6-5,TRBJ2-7,ASRDGGGVSYEQY
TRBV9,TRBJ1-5,ASSAGHPGNQPQH
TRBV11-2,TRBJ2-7,ASSLGGHRYEQY
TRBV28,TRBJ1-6,ASSLSRRTGGNSPLH
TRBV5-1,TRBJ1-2,ASSPGTRGGYT
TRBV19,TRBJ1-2,ASRRGQGATNYGYT
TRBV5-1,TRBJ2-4,ASSLRGQDSLGY
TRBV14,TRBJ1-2,ASSQQNYGYT
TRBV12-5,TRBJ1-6,ASGLASPNSPLH
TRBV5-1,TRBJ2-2,ASKPGTANTGELF
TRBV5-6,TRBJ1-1,ASSLVEGTREAF
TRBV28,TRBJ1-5,ASSLGPHQPQH
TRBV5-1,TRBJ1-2,ASSVNRATNYGYT
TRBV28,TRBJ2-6,ASRVAGINSGANVLT
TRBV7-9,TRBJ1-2,ASSFFTTTNYGYT
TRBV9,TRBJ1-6,ASSVEGPGNSPLH
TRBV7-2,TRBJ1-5,ASSSSGQPQH
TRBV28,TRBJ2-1,ASTKTRTSYNEQF
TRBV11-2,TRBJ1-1,ASRYTGGFGMNTEAF
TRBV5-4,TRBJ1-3,ASSVDRLGNTIY
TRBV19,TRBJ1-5,ASSMGPGNNQPQH
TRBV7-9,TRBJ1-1,ASSPVRGQRNTEAF